This T cell receptor (beta chain) was sequenced for a study of blood T cell repertoires in COVID-19. Background on the study: T cells, B-cell-depleted T cells, or PBMCs provided the cDNA or gDNA that served as material.

This clone was seen more than once but under ten times. V dropped 0 bases and J dropped 4 bases, with 21 bases sitting between them. Germline V gene sequence: CDR1 LNHDA, CDR2 SQIVND (reference sequence). The length of the CDR3 is 18 residues. TCRdb's table, derived via immunoSEQ multiplex PCR, lists solely in-frame clones and lacks some. In the table there are roughly 84,000 clones, roughly 80% of which are singletons. The sequenced sample was peripheral blood. This TCR was sampled from a woman between 35 and 50 years old with active or convalescent COVID-19. The chain links TRBV19 to TRBJ2-5, with D maybe TRBD1 (7 bases). The CDR3 DNA follows: TGTGCCAGTAGTATAGATCAAGACAGGGCGGGAACCGGAGAGACCCAGTACTTC. It translates to CASSIDQDRAGTGETQYF.